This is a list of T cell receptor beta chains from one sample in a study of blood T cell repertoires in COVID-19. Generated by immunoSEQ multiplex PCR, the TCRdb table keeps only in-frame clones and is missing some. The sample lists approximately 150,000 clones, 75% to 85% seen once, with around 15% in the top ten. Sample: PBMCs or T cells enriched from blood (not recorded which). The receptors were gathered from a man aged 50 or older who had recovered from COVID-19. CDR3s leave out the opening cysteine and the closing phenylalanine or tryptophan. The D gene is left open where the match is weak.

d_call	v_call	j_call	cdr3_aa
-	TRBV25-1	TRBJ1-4	ASSEFRGDVEKLF
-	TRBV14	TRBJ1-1	ASRRNREGTEAF
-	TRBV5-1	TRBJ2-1	ASSLGDTYNEQF
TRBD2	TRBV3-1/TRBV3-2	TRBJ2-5	ASSPSLAGGQETQY
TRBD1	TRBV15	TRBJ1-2	ATSATRTGANYGYT
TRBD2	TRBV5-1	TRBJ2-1	ASSFLAGDNEQF
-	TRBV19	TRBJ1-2	ASTVTAEYGYT
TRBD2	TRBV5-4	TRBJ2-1	ASTPLAGGYNEQF
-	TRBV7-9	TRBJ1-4	ASSLVSGSSEKLF
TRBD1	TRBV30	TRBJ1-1	AWSVLGTANTEAF
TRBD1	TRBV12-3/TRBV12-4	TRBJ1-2	ASSPTGRNGYT
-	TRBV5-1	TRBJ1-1	ASSLAGTQGGTEAF
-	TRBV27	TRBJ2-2	ASSLVGATGELF
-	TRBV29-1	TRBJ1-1	SVGGDTEAF
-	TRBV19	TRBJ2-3	ASSILGGSYADTQY
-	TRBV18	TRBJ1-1	ASSPRENTEAF
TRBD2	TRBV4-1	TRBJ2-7	ASSQGLAGEIYEQY
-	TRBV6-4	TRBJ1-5	ASSETYSNQPQH
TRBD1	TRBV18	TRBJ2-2	ASSPPGTGNTGELF